The 26 T cell receptor beta chains below all came from one sample that was sequenced in a study of blood T cell repertoires in COVID-19. Some clones are missing from TCRdb's copy, which holds only in-frame ones; the method was immunoSEQ multiplex PCR. The sample includes 330,000 or so clones, about nine tenths of them seen just once. Sequencing used peripheral blood. These receptors came from a man aged 25 to 40 with COVID-19, enrolled during active disease.

The rearrangement uses TRBV24-1 and TRBJ2-3, with D tentatively TRBD2 (6 bases). Germline V gene lookup returns CDR1 KGHDR and CDR2 SFDVKD. The CDR3 is 14 amino acids. Trimming cost V 1 base and J 6 bases, with 10 bases left between them. The CDR3 DNA sequence: TGTGCCACCAGTGATTTATCGGGGGACGATACGCAGTATTTT. Protein sequence: CATSDLSGDDTQYF.

This clone showed up just once. V is TRBV18 and J is TRBJ2-6; TRBD1 agrees at 9 bases. V gave up 2 bases and J gave up 2 bases; unmatched junction bases: 4. Germline CDR1 KGHSH, CDR2 LQKENI. The CDR3 runs to 17 residues. CDR3 loop: CASSPMGQGTGANVLTF. CDR3 in DNA: TGTGCCAGCTCACCAATGGGACAGGGAACTGGGGCCAACGTCCTGACTTTC.

The rearrangement links TRBV7-2 to TRBJ2-5; 15 bases align to TRBD2. Per germline, CDR1 SGHTA and CDR2 FQGNSA. The CDR3 runs to 19 residues. V was pared by 0 bases and J by 5 bases, with 10 bases of the junction left unmatched. Here the CDR3 reads CASSLARGLAGGSRETQYF. The CDR3 coding sequence is TGTGCCAGCAGCTTAGCTAGGGGACTAGCGGGGGGTTCAAGGGAGACCCAGTACTTC.

This clone was seen once. The chain couples TRBV27 to TRBJ2-7, with 7 bases matching TRBD1. From germline, CDR1 is MNHEY and CDR2 SMNVEV (reference sequence). V was pared by 0 bases and J by 2 bases, with 7 bases of the junction left unmatched. This CDR3 has 16 amino acids. CDR3 sequence (DNA): TGTGCCAGCAGTTTATCCAGGGGGACATGGGCCTACGAGCAGTACTTC. Its translation: CASSLSRGTWAYEQYF.

J is TRBJ2-1 and V is TRBV29-1; 7 bases are shared with TRBD2. Germline V gives CDR1 SQVTM, CDR2 ANQGSEA. The CDR3 consists of 12 residues. After removal of 6 bases from V and 8 bases from J, the junction contained 7 bases not matched to a gene. In nucleotides, the CDR3 is TGCAGCGTGGGGCCAGGGAGGGATGAGCAGTTCTTC. It yields the protein CSVGPGRDEQFF.

The V gene is TRBV3-1 (or the pseudogene TRBV3-2), the J gene TRBJ2-1, with 10 positions matching TRBD2. The CDR3 loop spans 19 amino acids. J was trimmed by 6 bases and V by 2 bases; bases with no gene match: 16. Germline CDR1 LGHDT, CDR2 YNNKEL (reference sequence). CDR3 coding DNA: TGTGCCAGCAGCCAACACCCGGGCGAGGAGCGGGAGGGACCCAATGAGCAGTTCTTC. It encodes CASSQHPGEEREGPNEQFF.

The V gene is TRBV5-6, the J gene TRBJ2-2; 9 bases are shared with TRBD2. The CDR3 spans 14 residues. V shed 2 bases, J shed 5 bases, and the junction held 1 base outside the gene matches. CDR1 is SGHDT and CDR2 is YYEEEE in the germline V gene. CDR3 in DNA: TGTGCCAGCAGCTTAGGACTAGCGACCGGGGAGCTGTTTTTT. This encodes CASSLGLATGELFF. The whole variable domain, remainder taken from reference TRBV5-6 and TRBJ2-2, is DAGVTQSPTHLIKTRGQQVTLRCSPKSGHDTVSWYQQALGQGPQFIFQYYEEEERQRGNFPDRFSGHQFPNYSSELNVNALLLGDSALYLCASSLGLATGELFFGEGSRLTVL.

The chain combines TRBV11-2 with TRBJ2-7; D perhaps matches TRBD1 (8 bases). The CDR3 is made up of 17 amino acids. Germline CDR1 is SGHAT and CDR2 is FQNNGV. Trimming took off 0 bases at V and 2 bases at J, with 17 bases between the two ends. Here the CDR3 DNA reads TGTGCCAGCAGCTTAGACCGACAGGGGAGGGCGGCCTACGAGCAGTACTTC. This gives the protein CASSLDRQGRAAYEQYF.

The rearrangement uses TRBV25-1 and TRBJ2-1; D may be TRBD2 (6 bases). V lost 5 bases, J lost 0 bases, and 11 bases lay in between. Germline V gives CDR1 MGHDK, CDR2 SYGVNS. The CDR3 runs to 15 residues. The CDR3: CASSLSGSSYNEQFF. Written as DNA, the CDR3 is TGTGCCAGCAGTCTTAGCGGTAGCTCCTACAATGAGCAGTTCTTC. Combining the CDR3 with reference TRBV25-1 and TRBJ2-1 gives the whole variable domain EADIYQTPRYLVIGTGKKITLECSQTMGHDKMYWYQQDPGMELHLIHYSYGVNSTEKGDLSSESTVSRIRTEHFPLTLESARPSHTSQYLCASSLSGSSYNEQFFGPGTRLTVL.

This chain uses TRBV7-9 with TRBJ1-4; D is uncertain. CDR1 is SEHNR, CDR2 FQNEAQ, per germline (reference sequence). V lost 5 bases and J lost 8, with 24 bases in between. CDR3 length equals 17 residues. The CDR3 bases are TGTGCCAGCAGCAATCTACGGGTCGGGGAATTCAGAGAAAAACTGTTTTTT. As protein: CASSNLRVGEFREKLFF.

The genes are TRBV28 and TRBJ1-2; 10 bases line up with TRBD1. The CDR3 runs to 13 residues. V dropped 6 bases and J dropped 6; count of bases not matched to a gene: 4. Looked up from germline, CDR1 is MDHEN and CDR2 is SYDVKM. The CDR3 DNA reads TGTGCCAGCAGCCCGGGACAGGGGCATGGCTACACCTTC. This gives the protein CASSPGQGHGYTF.

This rearrangement joins TRBV7-9 to TRBJ2-2; 10 bases match TRBD1. The CDR3 spans 18 residues. J lost 0 bases, V lost 4 bases, and 8 bases had no gene match. The germline V gene encodes CDR1 SEHNR and CDR2 FQNEAQ (reference sequence). The CDR3 here is CASSSRTGGTANTGELFF. CDR3 nucleotides: TGTGCCAGCAGCTCTAGGACAGGGGGGACAGCGAACACCGGGGAGCTGTTTTTT.

Only a few counts were recorded for this clone. CDR3 in amino acids: CASAPGQGKPYGYTF. CDR3 bases: TGTGCCAGTGCTCCGGGACAGGGGAAACCCTATGGCTACACCTTC. The gene calls are TRBV19 and TRBJ1-2, with 10 bases fitting TRBD1. Germline lookup yields CDR1 LNHDA and CDR2 SQIVND (reference sequence). The CDR3 loop spans 15 amino acids. The V segment lost 8 bases and the J segment 4 bases; nucleotides outside the gene matches: 10.

The chain carries TRBV6-6 and TRBJ1-4, with D unclear. This CDR3 region has 11 residues. V was shortened by 8 bases and J by 4 bases, with 5 bases between the two germline ends. Germline V gene data show CDR1 as MNHNY and CDR2 as SVGAGI (reference sequence). The CDR3 sequence: CASLNNEKLFF. CDR3 coding DNA: TGTGCCAGCTTAAATAATGAAAAACTGTTTTTT.

The chain uses TRBV19 and TRBJ2-7; 10 positions match TRBD1. V was pared by 4 bases and J by 0 bases, with 6 bases of the junction left unmatched. Germline loops: CDR1 LNHDA, CDR2 SQIVND (reference sequence). This CDR3 is 16 amino acids long. The CDR3 loop reads CASSRQGAPNSYEQYF. The DNA of the CDR3 is TGTGCCAGTAGTAGACAGGGGGCTCCCAACTCCTACGAGCAGTACTTC.

The chain's CDR3 is CASGTLGQGNEKLFF. Here the CDR3 DNA reads TGTGCCAGCGGAACCCTCGGACAGGGGAATGAAAAACTGTTTTTT. The chain uses TRBV6-5 and TRBJ1-4; 9 bases match TRBD1. The V and J ends lost 8 bases and 5 bases, in that order; junction bases with no gene match: 9. This CDR3 comprises 15 residues. Germline values: CDR1 MNHEY, CDR2 SVGAGI.

V and J are TRBV10-3 and TRBJ1-3; 7 bases map to TRBD1. Germline assignment: CDR1 ENHRY and CDR2 SYGVKD. CDR3 length equals 14 residues. Germline trimming cut 10 bases from V and 1 base from J; bases unmatched to any gene: 7. The CDR3: CATRTGASGNTIYF. In nucleotides, the CDR3 is TGTGCCACCCGGACAGGAGCTTCTGGAAACACCATATATTTT.

J is TRBJ2-4 and V is TRBV4-1; 10 bases fit TRBD2. Germline V gene data show CDR1 as MGHRA and CDR2 as YSYEKL. The junction had 7 bases not matched to a gene; V was cut back by 2 bases and J by 0 bases. The CDR3 loop spans 18 amino acids. The chain's CDR3 is CASSQILASGRAKNIQYF. The CDR3 nucleotides read TGCGCCAGCAGCCAAATATTGGCTAGCGGGAGAGCCAAAAACATTCAGTACTTC.

This sequence joins TRBV21-1 and TRBJ2-6; the tabulated D call, TRBD1, remains unverified against the DNA. TRBV21-1 is labeled a pseudogene. This CDR3 is 20 amino acids long. CDR3 loop: CASSKVGDRGLVSGANVLTF. CDR3 DNA sequence: TGTGCCAGCAGCAAAGTTGGGGACAGGGGGTTGGTTTCTGGGGCCAACGTCCTGACTTTC.

This clone was observed a few times. V gene TRBV7-2 combines with J gene TRBJ2-2, with a possible D match to TRBD2 (6 bases). The CDR3 spans 15 residues. Germline V gene sequence: CDR1 SGHTA, CDR2 FQGNSA. The V end was cut by 4 bases, the J end by 3 bases, with 12 bases between. DNA of the CDR3: TGTGCCAGCAGCTCAGGGAGGAGGGACACCGGGGAGCTGTTTTTT. Protein: CASSSGRRDTGELFF. Together with reference TRBV7-2 and TRBJ2-2, the CDR3 gives the full variable domain: GAGVSQSPSNKVTEKGKDVELRCDPISGHTALYWYRQSLGQGLEFLIYFQGNSAPDKSGLPSDRFSAERTGGSVSTLTIQRTQQEDSAVYLCASSSGRRDTGELFFGEGSRLTVL.

This rearrangement joins TRBV11-2 to TRBJ1-2; tentative D call: TRBD1 (6 bases). Trimming took off 6 bases at V and 1 base at J, with 18 bases between the two ends. The V gene's germline CDR1 is SGHAT and CDR2 FQNNGV. This CDR3 is 16 amino acids long. Written as DNA, the CDR3 is TGTGCCAGCAGATCCCCTCCGGGACAAGATAACTATGGCTACACCTTC. Translated, it gives CASRSPPGQDNYGYTF.

Details on this clone: Within the sample, other DNA sequences also encode this same CDR3. This sequence joins TRBV7-3 and TRBJ2-1, with 9 bases that match TRBD2. The CDR3 is 15 amino acids. The J segment lost 3 bases and the V segment lost 5 bases, leaving 5 bases of the junction unmatched. The germline gives CDR1 SGHTA, CDR2 FQGTGA. Here the CDR3 DNA reads TGTGCCAGCAGCCTCCGACTAGCGGACTACAATGAGCAGTTCTTC. Translated, it gives CASSLRLADYNEQFF.

The chain couples TRBV30 to TRBJ1-5, with D possibly being TRBD1 (5 bases). This CDR3 contains 14 residues. V lost 1 base and J 1 base, leaving 8 bases between the germline ends. The germline CDR1 and CDR2 sequences are GTSNPN and SVGIG (reference sequence). The CDR3 DNA reads TGTGCCTGGAGTGGCAGGGTAAGCAATCAGCCCCAGCATTTT. Residues: CAWSGRVSNQPQHF.

This chain connects TRBV6-5 to TRBJ1-1; TRBD1 matches 8 bases. J gave up 1 base and V 7 bases, and 8 bases lay outside the gene matches. The CDR3 runs to 15 residues. The germline V gene has CDR1 MNHEY and CDR2 SVGAGI. This CDR3 is CASNLGQGGNTEAFF. CDR3 coding DNA: TGTGCCAGCAACCTCGGACAGGGAGGGAACACTGAAGCTTTCTTT.

CDR3 sequence reads: CSVYEGTGYYEQYF. CDR3 bases: TGCAGCGTTTATGAAGGGACAGGGTACTACGAGCAGTACTTC. V usage is TRBV29-1 and J usage is TRBJ2-7; 9 nucleotides agree with TRBD1. The CDR3 runs 14 residues. The trim removed 5 bases at V and 3 bases at J, leaving 8 bases unmatched. Germline V gene sequence: CDR1 SQVTM, CDR2 ANQGSEA.

The chain joins TRBV5-1 to TRBJ2-7; TRBD2 is a possible D gene (6 bases). V shed 0 bases and J shed 3 bases, with 13 bases lying between them. This CDR3 region has 15 residues. CDR1 and CDR2 from the germline V gene are SGHRS and YFSETQ. CDR3 DNA: TGCGCCAGCAGCTTGGATTTGCGGGGCGGCTACGAGCAGTACTTC. This sequence encodes CASSLDLRGGYEQYF. Looking up the rest from reference TRBV5-1 and TRBJ2-7 gives the full variable domain: KAGVTQTPRYLIKTRGQQVTLSCSPISGHRSVSWYQQTPGQGLQFLFEYFSETQRNKGNFPGRFSGRQFSNSRSEMNVSTLELGDSALYLCASSLDLRGGYEQYFGPGTRLTVT.